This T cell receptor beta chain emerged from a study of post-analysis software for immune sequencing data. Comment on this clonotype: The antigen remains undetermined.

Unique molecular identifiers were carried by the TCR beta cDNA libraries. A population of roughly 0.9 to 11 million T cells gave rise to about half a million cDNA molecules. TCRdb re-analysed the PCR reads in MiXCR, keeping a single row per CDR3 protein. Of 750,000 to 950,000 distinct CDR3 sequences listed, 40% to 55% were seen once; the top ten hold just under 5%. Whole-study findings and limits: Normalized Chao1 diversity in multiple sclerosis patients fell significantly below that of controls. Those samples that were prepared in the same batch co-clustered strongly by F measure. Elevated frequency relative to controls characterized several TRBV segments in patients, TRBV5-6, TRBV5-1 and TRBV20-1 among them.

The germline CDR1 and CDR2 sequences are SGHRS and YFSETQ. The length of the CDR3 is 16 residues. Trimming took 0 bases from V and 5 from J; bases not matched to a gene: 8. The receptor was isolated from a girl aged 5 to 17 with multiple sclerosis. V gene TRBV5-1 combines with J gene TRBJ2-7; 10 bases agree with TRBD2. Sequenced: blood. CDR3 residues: CASSLGTSGPMNEQYF. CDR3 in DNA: TGCGCCAGCAGCTTGGGGACTAGCGGACCCATGAACGAGCAGTACTTC.